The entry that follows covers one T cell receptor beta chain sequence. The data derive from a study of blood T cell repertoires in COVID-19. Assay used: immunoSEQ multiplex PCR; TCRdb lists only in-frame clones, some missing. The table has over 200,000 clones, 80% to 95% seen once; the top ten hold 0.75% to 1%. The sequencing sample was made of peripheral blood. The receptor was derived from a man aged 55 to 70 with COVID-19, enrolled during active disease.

The CDR3 reads CASGRGDQPQHF. CDR3 DNA: TGTGCCAGCGGCCGGGGGGATCAGCCCCAGCATTTT. The chain couples TRBV6-2 or TRBV6-3 to TRBJ1-5; possibly TRBD1 for D (5 bases). V lost 8 bases and J 5 bases, leaving 10 bases between the germline ends. The germline V gene encodes CDR1 MNHEY and CDR2 SVGEGT. The CDR3 has 12 residues.